These 32 T cell receptor beta chains were sequenced from one sample in a study of cytomegalovirus exposure and HLA in healthy donors. With 60 Vbeta and 13 Jbeta primers, the PCR was carried out. Generated by immunoSEQ multiplex PCR, the TCRdb table keeps only in-frame clones and is missing some. This table has roughly 150,000 clones, roughly 80% appearing once. Sequenced input: PBMCs. These receptors came from a man aged 18 to 30 in good health and CMV-seropositive.

This rearrangement joins TRBV7-9 to TRBJ2-1; unclear D gene. Trimming stripped 1 base from V and 0 bases from J, with 4 bases between. This CDR3 is 14 amino acids long. Germline V gene lookup returns CDR1 SEHNR and CDR2 FQNEAQ (reference sequence). CDR3 nucleotides: TGTGCCAGCAGCTTAGATAGCTCCTACAATGAGCAGTTCTTC. This gives the protein CASSLDSSYNEQFF. Filled out from reference TRBV7-9 and TRBJ2-1, the complete variable domain reads DTGVSQNPRHKITKRGQNVTFRCDPISEHNRLYWYRQTLGQGPEFLTYFQNEAQLEKSRLLSDRFSAERPKGSFSTLEIQRTEQGDSAMYLCASSLDSSYNEQFFGPGTRLTVL.

The genes are TRBV28 and TRBJ1-1; D not certain. The CDR3 runs to 14 residues. Trimming left V 6 bases short and J 0 bases short, with 11 bases between. Per germline, CDR1 MDHEN and CDR2 SYDVKM. The CDR3 DNA reads as TGTGCCAGCAGCCGCAGGCTCCTGAACACTGAAGCTTTCTTT. Amino acid sequence: CASSRRLLNTEAFF.

This clone was seen only once. The J gene is TRBJ2-7, the V gene TRBV5-1; a weak D match, TRBD1 (7 bases). The CDR3 sequence is 17 residues long. Germline CDR1 is SGHRS and CDR2 is YFSETQ. Trimming stripped 2 bases from V and 2 bases from J, with 20 bases between. This chain's CDR3 is CASSLGSAGQLTYEQYF. The DNA for the CDR3 is TGCGCCAGCAGCTTAGGTTCGGCGGGACAGCTTACCTACGAGCAGTACTTC.

This CDR3 reads CASSWTGAYNQPQHF. In DNA form, the CDR3 reads TGTGCCAGCAGTTGGACAGGGGCTTACAATCAGCCCCAGCATTTT. The chain combines TRBV27 with TRBJ1-5; 9 bases fit TRBD1. The V segment lost 4 bases and the J segment 3 bases; nucleotides outside the gene matches: 4. The CDR3 has 15 amino acids. CDR1 MNHEY and CDR2 SMNVEV come from the germline V gene (reference sequence).

CDR3 DNA: TGTGCCAGCAGTCCCGGCGGGGGAGCGGGCAATGAAAAACTGTTTTTT. Its translation is CASSPGGGAGNEKLFF. The J gene is TRBJ1-4, the V gene TRBV28, with D possibly TRBD1 on 5 matching bases. This CDR3 has 16 residues. Germline V gene sequence: CDR1 MDHEN, CDR2 SYDVKM. V dropped 5 bases and J dropped 5 bases, with 18 bases sitting between them. Combining the CDR3 with reference TRBV28 and TRBJ1-4 gives the whole variable domain DVKVTQSSRYLVKRTGEKVFLECVQDMDHENMFWYRQDPGLGLRLIYFSYDVKMKEKGDIPEGYSVSREKKERFSLILESASTNQTSMYLCASSPGGGAGNEKLFFGSGTQLSVL.

This sequence joins TRBV4-2 and TRBJ2-1, with 14 bases matching TRBD2. CDR3 length: 18 residues. J gave up 5 bases and V 0 bases, and 6 bases lay outside the gene matches. CDR1 is LGHNA and CDR2 is YNFKEQ in the germline V gene. The CDR3 loop reads CASSQDRGTSGRDNEQFF. CDR3 bases: TGTGCCAGCAGCCAAGATCGGGGGACTAGCGGGAGAGACAATGAGCAGTTCTTC.

The gene calls are TRBV19 and TRBJ2-7, with D maybe TRBD2 (6 bases). This CDR3 has 15 residues. V gave up 5 bases and J gave up 0 bases, with 14 bases separating them. Germline V CDR1 and CDR2: LNHDA, SQIVND (reference sequence). Written as DNA, the CDR3 is TGTGCCAGTAGTTATAGGACGGGGGACTCCTACGAGCAGTACTTC. Its protein product is CASSYRTGDSYEQYF.

V is TRBV25-1 and J is TRBJ2-7; tentatively, D is TRBD2 (5 bases). The V gene lost 1 base and the J gene lost 3 bases, with 10 bases spanning the gap. This CDR3 is 14 amino acids long. Germline CDR1 reads MGHDK; CDR2 reads SYGVNS. CDR3 sequence reads: CASSESGLSYEQYF. CDR3 in DNA: TGTGCCAGCAGTGAATCTGGACTGAGCTACGAGCAGTACTTC.

The V call is TRBV5-1, the J call TRBJ2-7; TRBD2 might be the D (5 bases). The CDR3 sequence is 15 residues long. Trimming removed 2 bases from V and 5 bases from J, with 17 bases in between. In germline, CDR1 is SGHRS, CDR2 YFSETQ. The chain's CDR3 is CASSLFVGRGNEQYF. For the CDR3, the DNA is TGCGCCAGCAGCTTATTCGTAGGGAGAGGTAACGAGCAGTACTTC. The entire variable domain, with the rest obtained from reference TRBV5-1 and TRBJ2-7, is as follows: KAGVTQTPRYLIKTRGQQVTLSCSPISGHRSVSWYQQTPGQGLQFLFEYFSETQRNKGNFPGRFSGRQFSNSRSEMNVSTLELGDSALYLCASSLFVGRGNEQYFGPGTRLTVT.

The V call is TRBV5-6, the J call TRBJ1-2, with 7 bases identical to TRBD1. J lost 13 bases, V lost 4 bases, and 16 bases had no gene match. Germline-derived CDR1 and CDR2 are SGHDT and YYEEEE. This CDR3 contains 14 residues. CDR3 bases: TGTGCCAGCAGCGCCGCGGGACAGACCCTAATTAGCACCTTC. Translating gives CASSAAGQTLISTF. Based on the CDR3 plus reference TRBV5-6 and TRBJ1-2, the full variable domain is DAGVTQSPTHLIKTRGQQVTLRCSPKSGHDTVSWYQQALGQGPQFIFQYYEEEERQRGNFPDRFSGHQFPNYSSELNVNALLLGDSALYLCASSAAGQTLISTFGSGTRLTVV.

The CDR3 nucleotides read TGTGCCTGGGGGACCGGGACACTAACCTACGAGCAGTACTTC. Amino acids: CAWGTGTLTYEQYF. The chain recombines TRBV30 with TRBJ2-5; perhaps TRBD1 as D (6 bases). The last part of the DNA fits TRBJ2-7 better; the J call may be wrong. The germline gives CDR1 GTSNPN, CDR2 SVGIG (reference sequence). The CDR3 totals 14 residues.

The V call is TRBV7-3, the J call TRBJ2-3, with 7 bases identical to TRBD2. V lost 2 bases, J lost 5 bases, and 7 bases stayed unmatched. Germline CDR1 reads SGHTA; CDR2 reads FQGTGA. This CDR3 region has 15 residues. This chain's CDR3 is CASSLLADPRDTQYF. CDR3 bases: TGTGCCAGCAGCTTACTAGCGGACCCACGAGATACGCAGTATTTT.

This chain joins TRBV5-4 and TRBJ2-5, with 13 bases aligning to TRBD2. With V trimmed by 4 bases and J by 4 bases, 7 bases remained unmatched. The CDR3 has 16 residues. Germline loops: CDR1 SGHNT, CDR2 YYREEE (reference sequence). The CDR3 region has the DNA TGTGCCAGCAGCACCGGACTAGCGGGAGCAAGAGAGACCCAGTACTTC. As protein: CASSTGLAGARETQYF.

The rearrangement uses TRBV19 and TRBJ2-3; 7 bases line up with TRBD1. The V gene's germline CDR1 is LNHDA and CDR2 SQIVND (reference sequence). The trim removed 6 bases at V and 0 bases at J, leaving 9 bases unmatched. The CDR3 consists of 16 residues. In DNA form, the CDR3 reads TGTGCCAGTAGCAAAACCGGGACAGCTAGCACAGATACGCAGTATTTT. Encoded protein: CASSKTGTASTDTQYF.

The chain combines TRBV28 with TRBJ1-2, with a possible D match to TRBD1 (6 bases). The germline gives CDR1 MDHEN, CDR2 SYDVKM. The CDR3 totals 14 residues. Between the trimmed V and J ends, which lost 6 bases and 5 bases, there was a span of 16 bases. CDR3 in DNA: TGTGCCAGCAGGACAGGACAGCATCGGTATGGCTACACCTTC. The encoded protein is CASRTGQHRYGYTF.

CDR3 sequence reads: CASSQDRLAGDTQYF. DNA of the CDR3: TGCGCCAGCAGCCAAGATAGACTAGCGGGAGATACGCAGTATTTT. This chain uses TRBV4-1 with TRBJ2-3, with 10 bases aligning to TRBD2. This CDR3 has 15 amino acids. The V gene end was trimmed by 0 bases and the J gene end by 5 bases; junction bases not matched to a gene: 2. The germline CDR1 and CDR2 sequences are MGHRA and YSYEKL.

The gene calls are TRBV30 and TRBJ1-3; unclear D gene. Trimming removed 0 bases at V and 0 bases at J, with 6 bases between. The germline gives CDR1 GTSNPN, CDR2 SVGIG (reference sequence). This CDR3 contains 14 residues. The CDR3 reads CAWSVRSSGNTIYF. In nucleotides, the CDR3 is TGTGCCTGGAGTGTACGCAGCTCTGGAAACACCATATATTTT. Combining the CDR3 with reference TRBV30 and TRBJ1-3 gives the whole variable domain SQTIHQWPATLVQPVGSPLSLECTVEGTSNPNLYWYRQAAGRGLQLLFYSVGIGQISSEVPQNLSASRPQDRQFILSSKKLLLSDSGFYLCAWSVRSSGNTIYFGEGSWLTVV.

This clone was counted a few times. The same CDR3 can be traced to other DNA sequences in this sample. The chain couples TRBV28 to TRBJ1-1; D uncertain. Trimming removed 2 bases at V and 1 base at J, with 2 bases between. The CDR3 runs to 12 residues. Germline CDR1 reads MDHEN; CDR2 reads SYDVKM. The CDR3 DNA is TGTGCCAGCAGTTTACAGAACACTGAAGCTTTCTTT. Amino acid sequence: CASSLQNTEAFF.

The gene calls are TRBV5-4 and TRBJ2-7, with 8 bases aligning to TRBD2. The CDR3 is made up of 14 amino acids. The trim removed 3 bases at V and 3 bases at J, leaving 5 bases unmatched. Germline loops: CDR1 SGHNT, CDR2 YYREEE (reference sequence). Here the CDR3 DNA reads TGTGCCAGCAGCTCGGGACTAGGTAACTACGAGCAGTACTTC. Translating it yields CASSSGLGNYEQYF.

V gene TRBV11-1 combines with J gene TRBJ2-3; TRBD2 might be the D (5 bases). Between the trimmed V and J ends, which lost 6 bases and 0 bases, there was a span of 10 bases. Germline V gene data show CDR1 as SGHAT and CDR2 as FQDESV (reference sequence). This CDR3 contains 14 residues. The CDR3 region is CASSGSLSTDTQYF. The CDR3 region has the DNA TGTGCCAGCAGTGGGAGTTTGAGCACAGATACGCAGTATTTT.

The chain has TRBV6-5 and TRBJ1-5; TRBD1 is a possible D gene (5 bases). Germline-derived CDR1 and CDR2 are MNHEY and SVGAGI. This CDR3 is built from 14 residues. The V end lost 5 bases, the J end lost 3 bases, and 11 bases lay between the germline ends. The CDR3 coding sequence is TGTGCCAGCAGTCTGGGACTTTCCAATCAGCCCCAGCATTTT. This encodes CASSLGLSNQPQHF.

The chain uses TRBV28 and TRBJ2-1; 9 nucleotides agree with TRBD2. After removal of 6 bases from V and 5 bases from J, the junction contained 8 bases not matched to a gene. The CDR3 runs to 15 residues. The germline V gene encodes CDR1 MDHEN and CDR2 SYDVKM. CDR3 region: CASRAGGGRHNEQFF. CDR3 DNA: TGTGCCAGCAGGGCGGGGGGGGGTCGGCACAATGAGCAGTTCTTC.

The gene calls are TRBV27 and TRBJ2-7; 7 bases line up with TRBD2. The germline CDR1 and CDR2 sequences are MNHEY and SMNVEV (reference sequence). This CDR3 comprises 13 residues. Losses at the gene ends were 2 bases for V and 6 bases for J; bases not matched to a gene: 4. The CDR3 region is CASSLGGGSEQYF. CDR3 nucleotides: TGTGCCAGCAGTTTAGGGGGGGGGAGCGAGCAGTACTTC.

The chain joins TRBV6-5 to TRBJ1-2; TRBD1 aligns across 10 bases. V trimming: 6 bases; J trimming: 4 bases; junction bases outside the gene matches: 2. CDR1 MNHEY and CDR2 SVGAGI come from the germline V gene. The CDR3 runs to 13 residues. Written as DNA, the CDR3 is TGTGCCAGCAGACGGACAGGGGGCTATGGCTACACCTTC. This translates into CASRRTGGYGYTF.

The chain has TRBV6-1 and TRBJ1-1, with D perhaps matching TRBD1 (5 bases). Per the germline V gene, CDR1 is MNHNS and CDR2 is SASEGT. This CDR3 region has 12 residues. V dropped 7 bases and J dropped 11 bases, with 17 bases sitting between them. In DNA form, the CDR3 reads TGTGCCAGCACCGAGGGTCTCCGGGGGGCTTTCTTT. This codes for CASTEGLRGAFF.

The V call is TRBV2, the J call TRBJ2-1; possible D gene TRBD2, 6 bases. Germline V gives CDR1 SNHLY, CDR2 FYNNEI. The CDR3 is 16 amino acids. Deletions cut 0 bases from V and 5 bases from J, with 14 bases between. DNA for the CDR3: TGTGCCAGCAGTGAAGCGGAGGGTGCCCGAAACAATGAGCAGTTCTTC. It translates to CASSEAEGARNNEQFF.

This clone was picked up a small number of times. The chain employs TRBV28 and TRBJ2-7, with TRBD1 identical over 8 bases. Per germline, CDR1 MDHEN and CDR2 SYDVKM. Unmatched junction bases numbered 4, after V lost 4 bases and J lost 2 bases. CDR3 length equals 14 residues. In nucleotides, the CDR3 is TGTGCCAGCAGTTCCACAGGGGGGACCTACGAGCAGTACTTC. It encodes CASSSTGGTYEQYF.

The chain employs TRBV30 and TRBJ1-3; D perhaps matches TRBD1 (5 bases). This CDR3 has 15 residues. The germline CDR1 and CDR2 sequences are GTSNPN and SVGIG (reference sequence). V was trimmed by 2 bases and J by 0 bases, leaving 11 bases between them. CDR3 nucleotide sequence: TGTGCCTGGAGTAGCGGGGGTAGCTCTGGAAACACCATATATTTT. Its translation: CAWSSGGSSGNTIYF.

V is TRBV6-4 and J is TRBJ2-1, with 10 bases lining up with TRBD2. Germline loops: CDR1 MRHNA, CDR2 SNTAGT. The CDR3 contains 15 residues. V lost 3 bases, J lost 2 bases, and 1 base stayed unmatched. In DNA form, the CDR3 reads TGTGCCAGCAGTGAAACTAGCGGGGCCTACAATGAGCAGTTCTTC. Translated, it gives CASSETSGAYNEQFF.

The chain combines TRBV28 with TRBJ2-3, with D perhaps TRBD2 (6 bases). V was trimmed by 6 bases and J by 0 bases, leaving 10 bases between them. This CDR3 region has 14 residues. CDR1 is MDHEN and CDR2 is SYDVKM in the germline V gene. The CDR3 loop reads CASRVRGSTDTQYF. CDR3 DNA: TGTGCCAGCAGAGTGCGGGGAAGCACAGATACGCAGTATTTT.

V and J are TRBV15 and TRBJ2-7; TRBD2 is a possible D gene (5 bases). Between the trimmed V and J ends, which lost 5 bases and 0 bases, there was a span of 17 bases. Germline-derived CDR1 and CDR2 are LNHNV and YYDKDF (reference sequence). CDR3 size: 16 residues. The CDR3 DNA reads as TGTGCCACCAGCGGACGCGGGCTGTATAGCTCCTACGAGCAGTACTTC. As protein: CATSGRGLYSSYEQYF.

The CDR3 coding sequence is TGTGCCAGCAGTGCGAACCGGGACAGGGGCACTTATAGCAATCAGCCCCAGCATTTT. Amino acid sequence: CASSANRDRGTYSNQPQHF. The J gene is TRBJ1-5, the V gene TRBV6-1; TRBD1 matches 10 bases. The V and J ends lost 4 bases and 0 bases, in that order; junction bases with no gene match: 12. The CDR3 sequence is 19 residues long. CDR1 is MNHNS, CDR2 SASEGT, per germline.